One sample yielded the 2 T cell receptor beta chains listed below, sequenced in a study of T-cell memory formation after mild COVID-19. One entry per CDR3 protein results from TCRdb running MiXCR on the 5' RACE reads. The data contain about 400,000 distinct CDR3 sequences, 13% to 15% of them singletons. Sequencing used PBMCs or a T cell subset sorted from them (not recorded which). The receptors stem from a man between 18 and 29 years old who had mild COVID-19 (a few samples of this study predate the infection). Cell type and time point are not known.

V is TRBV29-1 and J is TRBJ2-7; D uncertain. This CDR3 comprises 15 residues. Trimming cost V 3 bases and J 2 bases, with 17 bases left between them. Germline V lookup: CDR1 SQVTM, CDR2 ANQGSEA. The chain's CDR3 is CSVDGLGSRPYEQYF. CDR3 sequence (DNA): TGCAGCGTTGATGGTTTGGGATCACGACCCTACGAGCAGTACTTC.

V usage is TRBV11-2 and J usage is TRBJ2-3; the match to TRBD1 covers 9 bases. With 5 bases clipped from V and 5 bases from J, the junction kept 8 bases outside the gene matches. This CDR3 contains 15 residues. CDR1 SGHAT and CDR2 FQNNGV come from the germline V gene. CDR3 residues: CASSRNRGQQDTQYF. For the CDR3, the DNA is TGTGCCAGCAGCCGGAACAGGGGGCAACAAGATACGCAGTATTTT.